The 27 T cell receptor beta chains listed next were all sequenced from one sample in a study of T-cell reconstitution after alpha-beta-depleted transplantation in children. Preparation of the TCRbeta library involved a method that used unique molecular identifiers. TCRdb re-called the PCR reads with MiXCR, one entry per CDR3 protein. The profile covers 250,000 to 400,000 distinct CDR3 sequences, with around 20% appearing a single time and roughly 9.8% taken by the ten largest. The sequencing here drew on PBMCs, mostly from graft donor cells, taken 180 days after TCRalphabeta/CD19-depleted stem cell transplant. Source of these receptors: a male patient younger than 18 who had a stem cell transplant for acute lymphoblastic leukemia, so the T cells may come from the graft donor.

The chain couples TRBV4-1 to TRBJ1-1; tentative D call: TRBD1 (5 bases). V gave up 3 bases and J gave up 6 bases, with 20 bases separating them. There are 16 residues in the CDR3. Germline V gene data show CDR1 as MGHRA and CDR2 as YSYEKL. Here the CDR3 DNA reads TGCGCCAGCAGCCATCATGATGACAGTTCATCTCCTGAAGCTTTCTTT. It encodes CASSHHDDSSSPEAFF.

This rearrangement joins TRBV9 to TRBJ2-1; D remains unclear. The V gene lost 1 base and the J gene lost 2 bases, with 10 bases spanning the gap. The CDR3 has 15 amino acids. Per germline, CDR1 SGDLS and CDR2 YYNGEE. The CDR3 sequence: CASSVNVSPYNEQFF. The DNA for the CDR3 is TGTGCCAGCAGCGTAAACGTCAGCCCCTACAATGAGCAGTTCTTC.

This clonotype was observed a few times. V gene TRBV5-5 combines with J gene TRBJ2-7, with D unresolved. This CDR3 has 13 residues. V was shortened by 2 bases and J by 2 bases, with 8 bases between the two germline ends. Germline CDR1 reads SGHKS; CDR2 reads YYEKEE (reference sequence). The CDR3 bases are TGTGCCAGCAGCTTACCACCGCCCTACGAGCAGTACTTC. Its translation: CASSLPPPYEQYF.

This rearrangement joins TRBV24-1 to TRBJ2-1; 12 nucleotides align to TRBD2. Losses at the gene ends were 4 bases for V and 5 bases for J; bases not matched to a gene: 5. CDR1 is KGHDR, CDR2 SFDVKD, per germline. The CDR3 is made up of 16 amino acids. The CDR3 DNA is TGTGCCACCAGTGACCCGGGACTAGCGGGCCACAATGAGCAGTTCTTC. This translates into CATSDPGLAGHNEQFF.

The rearrangement uses TRBV29-1 and TRBJ2-1; D might be TRBD2 (5 bases). Per germline, CDR1 SQVTM and CDR2 ANQGSEA. V was shortened by 0 bases and J by 7 bases, with 7 bases between the two germline ends. The CDR3 is 12 residues long. The CDR3 here is CSVEERRNEQFF. The DNA for the CDR3 is TGCAGCGTTGAAGAACGGAGGAATGAGCAGTTCTTC.

This chain connects TRBV7-8 to TRBJ1-2; D not certain. Germline values: CDR1 SGHVS, CDR2 FQNEAQ. Trimming stripped 1 base from V and 2 bases from J, with 23 bases between. The CDR3 runs 19 residues. The CDR3 DNA sequence: TGTGCCAGCAGCTTAGACCCTCAACGAAAGCCCCGAAGGAACTATGGCTACACCTTC. Translation gives CASSLDPQRKPRRNYGYTF.

The genes are TRBV7-3 and TRBJ1-1; the match to TRBD1 covers 8 bases. Per the germline V gene, CDR1 is SGHTA and CDR2 is FQGTGA. J gave up 0 bases and V 6 bases, and 6 bases lay outside the gene matches. The CDR3 sequence is 15 residues long. CDR3 amino acids: CASRGTGTVNTEAFF. The CDR3 nucleotides read TGTGCCAGCAGGGGGACAGGAACGGTGAACACTGAAGCTTTCTTT.

This clonotype appeared many times. This chain connects TRBV20-1 to TRBJ2-6, with D uncertain. V was pared by 6 bases and J by 1 base, with 7 bases between. CDR1 and CDR2 (germline): DFQATT, SNEGSKA (reference sequence). This CDR3 is built from 13 residues. CDR3 in amino acids: CSASGSGANVLTF. Written as DNA, the CDR3 is TGCAGTGCCTCCGGTTCTGGGGCCAACGTCCTGACTTTC.

This clonotype appeared a few times. The CDR3 spells CASSLDPSGYSYEQYF. In DNA form, the CDR3 reads TGTGCCAGCAGTTTGGATCCTAGCGGCTACTCCTACGAGCAGTACTTC. V is TRBV27 and J is TRBJ2-7; 7 bases align to TRBD2. Germline loops: CDR1 MNHEY, CDR2 SMNVEV (reference sequence). Trimming removed 3 bases from V and 0 bases from J; junction bases left unmatched: 8. This CDR3 spans 16 amino acids.

This clonotype was recorded a few times. The J gene is TRBJ1-4, the V gene TRBV20-1; D not certain. The CDR3 consists of 13 residues. V was clipped by 3 bases and J by 0 bases, with 5 bases between them. From germline, CDR1 is DFQATT and CDR2 SNEGSKA (reference sequence). The CDR3 region is CSASAPTNEKLFF. CDR3 nucleotides: TGCAGTGCTAGCGCGCCAACTAATGAAAAACTGTTTTTT.

The CDR3 loop reads CSASLSSSYEQYF. CDR3 nucleotide sequence: TGCAGTGCCTCCCTGTCCAGCTCCTACGAGCAGTACTTC. The chain links TRBV20-1 to TRBJ2-7; D not resolved. CDR1 and CDR2 (germline): DFQATT, SNEGSKA (reference sequence). The CDR3 is 13 residues long. Trimming cost V 6 bases and J 0 bases, with 12 bases left between them.

This clonotype was counted a few times. This may be a read error: a much more frequent sequence differs by one nucleotide. This rearrangement joins TRBV11-2 to TRBJ2-3; D gene unclear. The CDR3 extends over 11 amino acids. Germline CDR1 is SGHAT and CDR2 is FQNNGV. Trimming took 6 bases from V and 2 from J, leaving 3 bases between them. The DNA of the CDR3 is TGTGCCAGCAGGTTCACAGATACGCAGTATTTT. It codes for CASRFTDTQYF.

This clonotype was recorded only once. The conserved final phenylalanine or tryptophan is absent from the CDR3, which likely points to a read error. The CDR3 nucleotides read TGTGCCAGCAGTTTCCGACAAGACCCCTACGAGCAGTACATC. It yields the protein CASSFRQDPYEQYI. The rearrangement joins TRBV27 to TRBJ2-7; D call uncertain. The length of the CDR3 is 14 residues. The germline CDR1 and CDR2 sequences are MNHEY and SMNVEV (reference sequence). The V and J ends lost 3 bases and 2 bases respectively, with 11 bases between them.

In its sample, this clonotype was seen a few times. V and J are TRBV21-1 and TRBJ1-1; no DNA check was done on the table's D call, TRBD1. TRBV21-1 has pseudogene status. The CDR3 loop spans 18 amino acids. The CDR3 coding sequence is TGTGCCAGCAGCAAAGTTGGACACCCCACAGGGGACAACACTGAAGCTTTCTTT. Amino acids: CASSKVGHPTGDNTEAFF.

This clonotype was counted a few times. The rearrangement uses TRBV27 and TRBJ2-7; 9 positions match TRBD2. The junction had 1 base not matched to a gene; V was cut back by 1 base and J by 3 bases. This CDR3 has 14 amino acids. From germline, CDR1 is MNHEY and CDR2 SMNVEV (reference sequence). This CDR3 reads CASSLWREGYEQYF. CDR3 coding DNA: TGTGCCAGCAGTTTATGGCGGGAGGGCTACGAGCAGTACTTC.

The V gene is TRBV27, the J gene TRBJ2-1; the match to TRBD2 covers 14 bases. CDR1 is MNHEY, CDR2 SMNVEV, per germline (reference sequence). The CDR3 covers 16 residues. Unmatched junction bases numbered 6, after V lost 5 bases and J lost 6 bases. CDR3 nucleotide sequence: TGTGCCAGCAGTCGCGGGACTAGCGGGAGCGGCAATGAGCAGTTCTTC. This encodes CASSRGTSGSGNEQFF.

This clonotype was seen a few times. The CDR3 is CASGRPFGEQYF. The DNA of the CDR3 is TGTGCCAGCGGACGACCCTTTGGAGAGCAGTACTTC. The rearrangement joins TRBV6-2 or TRBV6-3 to TRBJ2-7; D remains unclear. Per the germline V gene, CDR1 is MNHEY and CDR2 is SVGEGT. Trimming stripped 8 bases from V and 7 bases from J, with 15 bases between. The CDR3 totals 12 residues.

This clonotype has just a few counts. The chain recombines TRBV11-3 with TRBJ2-2; 8 bases fit TRBD1. This CDR3 contains 16 residues. Trimming took 1 base from V and 1 from J; bases not matched to a gene: 2. From germline, CDR1 is SGHNT and CDR2 YENEEA. The CDR3 protein is CASSLGRGQNTGELFF. As DNA, the CDR3 is TGTGCCAGCAGCTTAGGCAGGGGGCAGAACACCGGGGAGCTGTTTTTT.

This clonotype occurred a few times. The chain recombines TRBV5-6 with TRBJ2-3; tentatively, D is TRBD2 (6 bases). CDR1 is SGHDT and CDR2 is YYEEEE in the germline V gene. Trimming left V 4 bases short and J 4 bases short, with 10 bases between. The CDR3 consists of 13 residues. The CDR3 loop is CASSGRISDTQYF. Here the CDR3 DNA reads TGTGCCAGCAGCGGGAGGATCTCAGATACGCAGTATTTT.

In this sample, this clonotype turned up a few times. This rearrangement joins TRBV4-1 to TRBJ2-2, with 8 bases that match TRBD2. The length of the CDR3 is 16 residues. V was clipped by 5 bases and J by 5 bases; unmatched bases: 10. CDR1 and CDR2 from the germline V gene are MGHRA and YSYEKL. The CDR3 spells CASSSLPAGETGELFF. In DNA form, the CDR3 reads TGCGCCAGCAGCTCCTTGCCAGCGGGAGAGACCGGGGAGCTGTTTTTT.

The chain uses TRBV6-1 and TRBJ2-5, with unresolved D. This CDR3 region has 14 residues. V was cut by 8 bases and J by 4 bases, with 17 bases left in between. Germline values: CDR1 MNHNS, CDR2 SASEGT. CDR3 DNA sequence: TGTGCCAGCGGAACCCCGGGTCTCCCAGAGACCCAGTACTTC. Residues: CASGTPGLPETQYF.

This clonotype was picked up a small number of times. The rearrangement joins TRBV6-5 to TRBJ2-1; TRBD2 matches at 8 bases. The ends lost 5 bases at V and 3 bases at J; junction bases unmatched: 3. In germline, CDR1 is MNHEY, CDR2 SVGAGI. The CDR3 sequence is 14 residues long. The CDR3 spells CASSNRGGYNEQFF. The CDR3 region has the DNA TGTGCCAGCAGTAACCGGGGGGGCTACAATGAGCAGTTCTTC.

As to this clonotype: At one end the junction does not follow the germline gene, possibly because of a read error. V and J are TRBV7-6 and TRBJ1-5; weak D call: TRBD1 (6 bases). The V gene's germline CDR1 is SGHVS and CDR2 FNYEAQ. This CDR3 has 17 residues. The CDR3 coding sequence is TGTGCCAGCGGCTTAGGGGGGGGCCTGTATAGCAATCAGCCCCAGCATTTT. It specifies CASGLGGGLYSNQPQHF.

This clonotype turned up a few times. The rearrangement joins TRBV4-1 to TRBJ2-7; perhaps TRBD1 as D (5 bases). Germline V gene data show CDR1 as MGHRA and CDR2 as YSYEKL. There are 15 residues in the CDR3. Trimming removed 1 base from V and 6 bases from J, with 16 bases in between. The CDR3 here is CASSQVSRTRGEQYF. CDR3 in DNA: TGCGCCAGCAGCCAAGTCTCGCGGACAAGGGGCGAGCAGTACTTC.

In DNA form, the CDR3 reads TGTGCCAGCAGTCCCCAGGACGGGCTTGGCATTCAGTACTTC. Translating gives CASSPQDGLGIQYF. J is TRBJ2-4 and V is TRBV6-1; no clear D. The CDR3 has 14 amino acids. V was trimmed by 5 bases and J by 9 bases, leaving 17 bases between them. CDR1 is MNHNS, CDR2 SASEGT, per germline.

There are a few counts of this clonotype. The CDR3 sequence is CASSYLRPSGRNEQFF. CDR3 DNA: TGTGCCAGCAGTTACCTTCGGCCTAGCGGGAGGAATGAGCAGTTCTTC. The chain combines TRBV6-5 with TRBJ2-1; 11 bases are shared with TRBD2. The trim removed 2 bases at V and 7 bases at J, leaving 7 bases unmatched. Germline V gene sequence: CDR1 MNHEY, CDR2 SVGAGI. The CDR3 has 16 amino acids.

This sequence joins TRBV29-1 and TRBJ2-7; D is tentatively TRBD1 or TRBD2 (5 bases each). Germline V gives CDR1 SQVTM, CDR2 ANQGSEA. The CDR3 contains 12 residues. The V gene lost 4 bases and the J gene lost 0 bases, with 7 bases spanning the gap. CDR3: CSVAGTSYEQYF. The CDR3 DNA reads TGCAGCGTTGCAGGGACCTCCTACGAGCAGTACTTC.